The 16 T cell receptor beta chains presented below share a single source sample, sequenced in a study of human T cells and chemical hapten exposure. TCRdb used MiXCR to reprocess the RACE reads, holding one entry per CDR3 protein. The repertoire holds 180,000 or so distinct CDR3 sequences, nearly 30% seen once, with just under 3% in the top ten. Time point here: pre-sensitization, week 0. The treatment denotes: therapeutic diphenylcyclopropenone sensitization with weekly scalp DPC. This specimen was whole blood, taken in connection with sensitization to the hapten diphenylcyclopropenone (DPC). The receptors here all came from a woman younger than 45 with alopecia areata. Some clones in this sample may be carry-over from other donors' samples.

This chain links TRBV5-1 with TRBJ2-1, with 12 bases identical to TRBD2. Germline V gives CDR1 SGHRS, CDR2 YFSETQ. The J segment lost 8 bases and the V segment lost 1 base, leaving 10 bases of the junction unmatched. This CDR3 is 17 amino acids long. For the CDR3, the DNA is TGCGCCAGCAGCTTGTGGGCTAGCGGGGGGGCCGTCGATGAGCAGTTCTTC. The encoded protein is CASSLWASGGAVDEQFF.

The chain uses TRBV4-3 and TRBJ1-4; D might be TRBD1 (6 bases). With 0 bases removed from V and 6 bases from J, the gap between germline ends came to 14 bases. Germline assignment: CDR1 LGHNA and CDR2 YSLEER. This CDR3 comprises 16 residues. The CDR3 DNA sequence: TGCGCCAGCAGCCAAGATGGGGGGGGCCGCCATGAAAAACTGTTTTTT. Translating gives CASSQDGGGRHEKLFF.

The chain combines TRBV28 with TRBJ1-1, with 7 bases identical to TRBD1. Germline V CDR1 and CDR2: MDHEN, SYDVKM. V trimming: 7 bases; J trimming: 10 bases; junction bases outside the gene matches: 6. CDR3 length equals 11 residues. The CDR3 protein is CASITTGVAFF. DNA for the CDR3: TGTGCCAGCATCACTACAGGGGTAGCTTTCTTT.

This chain links TRBV12-3 or TRBV12-4 with TRBJ1-2, with 8 bases identical to TRBD1. With 5 bases clipped from V and 4 bases from J, the junction kept 6 bases outside the gene matches. This CDR3 region has 14 residues. In DNA form, the CDR3 reads TGTGCCAGCAGTCGACAGGGGAATATCTATGGCTACACCTTC. It encodes CASSRQGNIYGYTF.

This clonotype was recorded a few times. The genes are TRBV29-1 and TRBJ2-7, with TRBD1 identical over 8 bases. The germline gives CDR1 SQVTM, CDR2 ANQGSEA. The junction had 12 bases not matched to a gene; V was cut back by 5 bases and J by 6 bases. The CDR3 runs 14 residues. CDR3 DNA sequence: TGCAGCGTTCAAGGAGGACAGGGCTGGGGCGAGCAGTACTTC. Its protein product is CSVQGGQGWGEQYF.

This clonotype has just one count. The rearrangement links TRBV10-3 to TRBJ1-4; D perhaps matches TRBD1 (5 bases). With 7 bases removed from V and 8 bases from J, the gap between germline ends came to 14 bases. The CDR3 length is 13 residues. Germline CDR1 and CDR2: ENHRY and SYGVKD. CDR3 in DNA: TGTGCCATCACCAGGGACCGCGGAGAAAAACTGTTTTTT. Protein product: CAITRDRGEKLFF.

The chain joins TRBV7-9 to TRBJ2-7, with a weak D call TRBD1 (6 bases). The CDR3 has 14 amino acids. Deletions cut 1 base from V and 4 bases from J, with 11 bases between. Germline V gene data show CDR1 as SEHNR and CDR2 as FQNEAQ (reference sequence). This chain's CDR3 is CASSLDLRGYEQYF. CDR3 in DNA: TGTGCCAGCAGCTTAGATCTCAGGGGATACGAGCAGTACTTC.

This chain uses TRBV4-3 with TRBJ1-4, with D possibly being TRBD1 (5 bases). Deletions cut 2 bases from V and 8 bases from J, with 15 bases between. Germline values: CDR1 LGHNA, CDR2 YSLEER. This CDR3 is 15 amino acids long. CDR3 bases: TGCGCCAGCAGCCAATACCCGGGACGCGACGAAAAACTGTTTTTT. Amino acids: CASSQYPGRDEKLFF.

The genes are TRBV2 and TRBJ1-5; D possibly corresponds to TRBD1 (6 bases). The CDR3 has 13 residues. The germline V gene encodes CDR1 SNHLY and CDR2 FYNNEI. V dropped 7 bases and J dropped 3 bases, with 10 bases sitting between them. The DNA for the CDR3 is TGTGCCAGCATGAGGGACAACAATCAGCCCCAGCATTTT. Its translation: CASMRDNNQPQHF.

The chain combines TRBV20-1 with TRBJ1-5; tentative D call: TRBD1 (6 bases). The germline V gene encodes CDR1 DFQATT and CDR2 SNEGSKA (reference sequence). This CDR3 region has 13 residues. V was pared by 6 bases and J by 3 bases, with 12 bases between. CDR3 protein: CSAGQGFNQPQHF. As DNA, the CDR3 is TGCAGTGCGGGGCAGGGGTTCAATCAGCCCCAGCATTTT.

This clonotype was detected only a few times. CDR3: CSARTSGTYEQYF. The CDR3 DNA follows: TGCAGTGCTAGGACTAGCGGGACCTACGAGCAGTACTTC. The rearrangement joins TRBV20-1 to TRBJ2-7; 11 nucleotides align to TRBD2. Germline V gene lookup returns CDR1 DFQATT and CDR2 SNEGSKA (reference sequence). This CDR3 region has 13 residues. Unmatched junction bases numbered 0, after V lost 3 bases and J lost 2 bases.

This clonotype was counted only a few times. This chain uses TRBV28 with TRBJ1-1; 12 bases match TRBD1. After removal of 7 bases from V and 3 bases from J, the junction contained 6 bases not matched to a gene. This CDR3 contains 15 residues. Germline assignment: CDR1 MDHEN and CDR2 SYDVKM. The CDR3: CASTGTGGKYTEAFF. The CDR3 DNA follows: TGTGCCAGCACCGGGACAGGGGGCAAGTACACTGAAGCTTTCTTT.

In this sample, this clonotype turned up a few times. The rearrangement joins TRBV28 to TRBJ1-1; the D is unclear. Trimming stripped 7 bases from V and 0 bases from J, with 18 bases between. There are 16 residues in the CDR3. Germline V gene sequence: CDR1 MDHEN, CDR2 SYDVKM. This CDR3 reads CASKGPGSNLNTEAFF. CDR3 in DNA: TGTGCCAGCAAAGGACCGGGCTCCAACTTGAACACTGAAGCTTTCTTT.

This rearrangement joins TRBV29-1 to TRBJ1-2; D not certain. V dropped 3 bases and J dropped 6 bases, with 14 bases sitting between them. Germline V gene data show CDR1 as SQVTM and CDR2 as ANQGSEA. CDR3 length: 13 amino acids. CDR3 protein: CSVEGGVVNGYTF. The CDR3 DNA sequence: TGCAGCGTTGAGGGCGGGGTGGTGAATGGCTACACCTTC.

The gene calls are TRBV2 and TRBJ1-1; D is uncertain. Germline V gene lookup returns CDR1 SNHLY and CDR2 FYNNEI. V gave up 8 bases and J gave up 3 bases, with 13 bases separating them. The CDR3 runs 13 residues. The CDR3 region is CASLESPYTEAFF. CDR3 nucleotides: TGTGCCAGCCTGGAATCGCCCTACACTGAAGCTTTCTTT.

The chain carries TRBV28 and TRBJ1-2, with D tentatively TRBD1 (5 bases). The length of the CDR3 is 14 residues. Trimming stripped 6 bases from V and 8 bases from J, with 19 bases between. Germline V gene lookup returns CDR1 MDHEN and CDR2 SYDVKM. The CDR3 region is CASSPDGRRGGYTF. CDR3 sequence (DNA): TGTGCCAGCAGCCCGGACGGGCGGCGGGGGGGCTACACCTTC.